A single sample gave rise to the 18 T cell receptor beta chains below, sequenced in a study of blood T cells in healthy people across ages. The second PCR ran roughly 7 to 12 cycles with a sample-barcoded 5' primer and J-beta primers. TCRdb reanalysed the 5' RACE reads using MiXCR and keeps one entry per CDR3 protein. The sample consists of fewer than 900,000 distinct CDR3 sequences, 43% of them appearing once. The sample consisted of blood. These receptors all stem from a woman aged 55-75 years in good health.

This rearrangement joins TRBV29-1 to TRBJ1-1, with 9 bases matching TRBD1. V was pared by 6 bases and J by 4 bases, with 12 bases of the junction left unmatched. Germline values: CDR1 SQVTM, CDR2 ANQGSEA. The CDR3 runs to 15 residues. CDR3 in DNA: TGCAGCGTGCGAGCCTCCGGGACAGGGTCCACTGAAGCTTTCTTT. It yields the protein CSVRASGTGSTEAFF.

The rearrangement uses TRBV3-1 and TRBJ2-5; 12 nucleotides align to TRBD2. This CDR3 is built from 18 residues. V was pared by 3 bases and J by 1 base, with 9 bases of the junction left unmatched. Germline V gene lookup returns CDR1 LGHDT and CDR2 YNNKEL (reference sequence). The CDR3 spells CASSHSPATSGGQETQYF. For the CDR3, the DNA is TGTGCCAGCAGCCATTCGCCGGCGACTAGCGGGGGCCAAGAGACCCAGTACTTC.

This clonotype was seen more than once but under ten times. CDR3 coding DNA: TGTGCCAGCAGCCCACGGACCTCAACTAATGAAAAACTGTTTTTT. Translating it yields CASSPRTSTNEKLFF. This chain uses TRBV7-9 with TRBJ1-4, with D hard to call. Germline V gene sequence: CDR1 SEHNR, CDR2 FQNEAQ (reference sequence). The CDR3 covers 15 residues. Trimming removed 5 bases at V and 0 bases at J, with 10 bases between.

The gene calls are TRBV29-1 and TRBJ2-5, with 7 nucleotides matching TRBD2. V shed 4 bases, J shed 5 bases, and the junction held 10 bases outside the gene matches. The CDR3 loop spans 14 amino acids. Germline-derived CDR1 and CDR2 are SQVTM and ANQGSEA. CDR3 residues: CSVGVLAERETQYF. The CDR3 region has the DNA TGCAGCGTTGGGGTCCTAGCGGAGAGGGAGACCCAGTACTTC.

CDR3 residues: CAIRPGTGQETQYF. The DNA for the CDR3 is TGTGCCATCAGACCCGGGACAGGACAAGAGACCCAGTACTTC. The J gene is TRBJ2-5, the V gene TRBV10-3; 8 nucleotides match TRBD1. The CDR3 totals 14 residues. Unmatched junction bases numbered 5, after V lost 6 bases and J lost 2 bases. Germline loops: CDR1 ENHRY, CDR2 SYGVKD.

In its sample, this clonotype was seen a few times. The genes are TRBV20-1 and TRBJ2-7, with 12 bases lining up with TRBD2. CDR1 and CDR2 from the germline V gene are DFQATT and SNEGSKA (reference sequence). This CDR3 region has 13 residues. The ends lost 1 base at V and 9 bases at J; junction bases unmatched: 4. The CDR3 DNA reads as TGCAGTGCTAGAGGACTAGCGGGAGCTAGGCAGTACTTC. It specifies CSARGLAGARQYF.

The gene calls are TRBV27 and TRBJ2-2, with 8 bases lining up with TRBD1. The CDR3 length is 14 residues. V lost 4 bases and J lost 7; bases outside the gene matches: 5. Looked up from germline, CDR1 is MNHEY and CDR2 is SMNVEV (reference sequence). The CDR3 loop reads CASSSGQGVGELFF. The CDR3 DNA reads TGTGCCAGCAGTTCTGGACAGGGTGTCGGGGAGCTGTTTTTT.

This clonotype was observed a few times. J is TRBJ2-1 and V is TRBV6-6, with 8 positions matching TRBD2. The CDR3 extends over 13 amino acids. J lost 13 bases, V lost 5 bases, and 10 bases had no gene match. In germline, CDR1 is MNHNY, CDR2 SVGAGI (reference sequence). This chain's CDR3 is CASSQDSGDLQFF. The DNA for the CDR3 is TGTGCCAGCAGTCAAGATAGCGGGGACCTACAGTTCTTC.

The genes are TRBV7-8 and TRBJ2-1, with D tentatively TRBD1 (6 bases). Trimming removed 8 bases at V and 2 bases at J, with 13 bases between. Germline V gene lookup returns CDR1 SGHVS and CDR2 FQNEAQ. This CDR3 has 14 amino acids. CDR3 sequence: CASGSGDPYNEQFF. CDR3 coding DNA: TGTGCCAGCGGATCAGGGGACCCCTACAATGAGCAGTTCTTC.

There are a few counts of this clonotype. The J gene is TRBJ1-2, the V gene TRBV5-1; D gene uncertain. The V and J ends lost 2 bases and 8 bases respectively, with 13 bases between them. Germline-derived CDR1 and CDR2 are SGHRS and YFSETQ. The CDR3 is made up of 13 amino acids. The CDR3 DNA is TGCGCCAGCAGCTTTGGGGAAGGTGGCGGCTACACCTTC. Protein sequence: CASSFGEGGGYTF.

The rearrangement links TRBV9 to TRBJ2-3; TRBD1 is a possible D gene (6 bases). The CDR3 runs 14 residues. Germline V gene data show CDR1 as SGDLS and CDR2 as YYNGEE. Between the trimmed V and J ends, which lost 0 bases and 4 bases, there was a span of 9 bases. CDR3 region: CASSVDSGADTQYF. Written as DNA, the CDR3 is TGTGCCAGCAGCGTAGATTCAGGGGCAGATACGCAGTATTTT.

As concerns this clonotype: Relative to the germline gene, one junction end is altered; a read error may explain this. The rearrangement links TRBV7-7 to TRBJ2-3; tentatively, D is TRBD2 (6 bases). This CDR3 has 16 residues. Germline loops: CDR1 SSHAT, CDR2 FNYEAQ (reference sequence). CDR3 sequence reads: CASSSGPPGGTGTQYF. Written as DNA, the CDR3 is TGTGCCAGCAGCTCAGGACCACCCGGGGGAACAGGTACGCAGTATTTT.

This clonotype was detected a few times. The rearrangement links TRBV12-3 or TRBV12-4 to TRBJ1-4, with TRBD1 as a possible D gene (6 bases). The germline V and J ends were trimmed by 6 bases and 10 bases, with 15 bases remaining between them. The CDR3 covers 13 residues. The CDR3 loop reads CASSTGLGRKLFF. For the CDR3, the DNA is TGTGCCAGCAGCACAGGGCTTGGTCGAAAACTGTTTTTT.

This chain joins TRBV10-3 and TRBJ1-2; tentatively, D is TRBD1 (5 bases). V gave up 3 bases and J gave up 4 bases, with 15 bases separating them. Looked up from germline, CDR1 is ENHRY and CDR2 is SYGVKD. This CDR3 has 15 amino acids. CDR3 amino acids: CAISDPGQGLYGYTF. The CDR3 nucleotides are TGTGCCATCAGTGACCCCGGGCAGGGCCTCTATGGCTACACCTTC.

To note about this clonotype: This could be a read error, since a much larger clone is one nucleotide away. The genes are TRBV6-1 and TRBJ2-1, with 7 bases identical to TRBD2. Germline V gene lookup returns CDR1 MNHNS and CDR2 SASEGT. The CDR3 covers 15 residues. J gave up 0 bases and V 2 bases, and 1 base lay outside the gene matches. In DNA form, the CDR3 reads TGTGCCAGCAGTGAATCTAGCGGCTCCTACAATGAGCAGTTCTTC. This encodes CASSESSGSYNEQFF.

This clonotype appeared once. Possible read error: a much larger clone is one base away. V usage is TRBV29-1 and J usage is TRBJ2-1, with D unclear. Trimming cost V 4 bases and J 13 bases, with 17 bases left between them. This CDR3 comprises 12 residues. Germline-derived CDR1 and CDR2 are SQVTM and ANQGSEA. Here the CDR3 DNA reads TGCAGCGTTGGACCGACGGGTTACGAACAGTTCTTC. Amino acids: CSVGPTGYEQFF.

This clonotype was picked up one time. This chain joins TRBV21-1 and TRBJ2-5; the table's D call of TRBD1 was not tested on the DNA. TRBV21-1 is termed a pseudogene. This CDR3 is 17 amino acids long. CDR3 residues: CASSPVIVRQGQETQYF. As DNA, the CDR3 is TGTGCCAGCAGCCCCGTTATAGTAAGACAGGGGCAAGAGACCCAGTACTTC.

The chain employs TRBV9 and TRBJ1-2; TRBD1 matches 8 bases. The CDR3 has 14 amino acids. Germline trimming cut 3 bases from V and 6 bases from J; bases unmatched to any gene: 7. Germline-derived CDR1 and CDR2 are SGDLS and YYNGEE. The CDR3 DNA reads TGTGCCAGCAGCGCTCGGACAGGGAGGGATGGCTACACCTTC. It encodes CASSARTGRDGYTF.